One and the same sample provided the 16 T cell receptor beta chains below, sequenced in a study of human T cells and chemical hapten exposure. Each CDR3 protein is one row after TCRdb ran MiXCR on the RACE reads. The sample shows about 120,000 distinct CDR3 sequences, approximately 13% of them seen only once. Time point of the sample: pre-sensitization, week 0. As for treatment: therapeutic diphenylcyclopropenone sensitization with weekly scalp DPC. This specimen consisted of whole blood, obtained in connection with sensitization to the hapten diphenylcyclopropenone (DPC). The receptors derive from a woman between 18 and 29 years old with alopecia areata. Some clones in this sample may be carry-over from other donors' samples.

The chain joins TRBV29-1 to TRBJ2-7; 8 positions match TRBD1. Germline V CDR1 and CDR2: SQVTM, ANQGSEA. The CDR3 extends over 15 amino acids. The ends lost 6 bases at V and 1 base at J; junction bases unmatched: 11. The CDR3 reads CSVVLGQGGSYEQYF. CDR3 nucleotide sequence: TGCAGCGTAGTTCTTGGACAGGGCGGGTCCTACGAGCAGTACTTC.

This clonotype was seen many times. V gene TRBV9 combines with J gene TRBJ2-2; D unresolved. Germline-derived CDR1 and CDR2 are SGDLS and YYNGEE. V was clipped by 0 bases and J by 4 bases, with 4 bases between them. The CDR3 has 13 residues. The CDR3 loop reads CASSVAGTGELFF. CDR3 nucleotide sequence: TGTGCCAGCAGCGTAGCCGGCACCGGGGAGCTGTTTTTT.

This chain connects TRBV9 to TRBJ2-1; 8 bases agree with TRBD2. This CDR3 has 16 residues. V lost 3 bases, J lost 5 bases, and 10 bases stayed unmatched. The V gene's germline CDR1 is SGDLS and CDR2 YYNGEE. CDR3 DNA: TGTGCCAGCAGCGCTCCGGGCGGGGGGATCCACAATGAGCAGTTCTTC. Protein: CASSAPGGGIHNEQFF.

This chain joins TRBV13 and TRBJ2-1; no clear D gene. Trimming removed 4 bases from V and 10 bases from J, with 14 bases in between. In germline, CDR1 is PRHDT, CDR2 FYEKMQ (reference sequence). The CDR3 sequence is 13 residues long. CDR3: CASSSLSSEEQFF. The CDR3 DNA is TGTGCCAGCAGCTCCCTCTCATCGGAGGAGCAGTTCTTC.

This clonotype was picked up a small number of times. V is TRBV12-3 or TRBV12-4 and J is TRBJ2-7; 10 bases are a match to TRBD2. There are 15 residues in the CDR3. With V trimmed by 5 bases and J by 1 base, 5 bases remained unmatched. The CDR3 loop is CASSLLAGVSYEQYF. CDR3 sequence (DNA): TGTGCCAGCAGTCTGCTAGCGGGGGTTTCCTACGAGCAGTACTTC.

This clonotype was recorded many times. This CDR3 is CASSLGAPTAPYGYTF. CDR3 DNA: TGTGCCAGCAGCTTAGGGGCCCCGACAGCCCCCTATGGCTACACCTTC. The chain is built from TRBV7-6 and TRBJ1-2; D perhaps matches TRBD1 (5 bases). Germline values: CDR1 SGHVS, CDR2 FNYEAQ. The CDR3 extends over 16 amino acids. V shed 1 base and J shed 4 bases, with 16 bases lying between them.

This clonotype appeared a few times. CDR3 coding DNA: TGTGCCAGCAGCGCGGAGGGCGGGGGACCAGATACGCAGTATTTT. Protein sequence: CASSAEGGGPDTQYF. The chain carries TRBV9 and TRBJ2-3; 7 positions agree with TRBD2. This CDR3 has 15 residues. Germline V CDR1 and CDR2: SGDLS, YYNGEE. V gave up 3 bases and J gave up 4 bases; unmatched junction bases: 8.

The chain carries TRBV27 and TRBJ2-1; D is unclear. Germline CDR1 MNHEY, CDR2 SMNVEV (reference sequence). Trimming took 5 bases from V and 7 from J, leaving 12 bases between them. The CDR3 covers 13 residues. CDR3 coding DNA: TGTGCCAGCAGTACCCCCCAAGGTAATGAGCAGTTCTTC. Protein sequence: CASSTPQGNEQFF.

This chain links TRBV20-1 with TRBJ2-5, with 10 bases matching TRBD1. Germline CDR1 reads DFQATT; CDR2 reads SNEGSKA (reference sequence). This CDR3 comprises 14 residues. Trimming at V came to 6 bases and at J to 5 bases, leaving 9 bases not matched to a gene. The CDR3 nucleotides are TGCAGTGCCCCTGGACAGGGGGTAAGGGAGACCCAGTACTTC. This sequence encodes CSAPGQGVRETQYF.

The rearrangement uses TRBV6-2 or TRBV6-3 and TRBJ2-2; D not certain. V was trimmed by 2 bases and J by 4 bases, leaving 11 bases between them. The CDR3 covers 15 residues. Germline lookup yields CDR1 MNHEY and CDR2 SVGEGT. The CDR3 nucleotides read TGTGCCAGCAGTTACGAAAGGGCTAGCACCGGGGAGCTGTTTTTT. Protein: CASSYERASTGELFF.

The chain carries TRBV27 and TRBJ2-7, with TRBD1 matching 8 bases. Trimming removed 8 bases from V and 8 bases from J; junction bases left unmatched: 14. Germline-derived CDR1 and CDR2 are MNHEY and SMNVEV (reference sequence). The CDR3 runs to 14 residues. DNA of the CDR3: TGTGCCAGCCTGTCCGGGACAGGATTAGGCCAGCAGTACTTC. It translates to CASLSGTGLGQQYF.

The rearrangement links TRBV12-3 or TRBV12-4 to TRBJ2-2; a possible D gene is TRBD2 (6 bases). This CDR3 is built from 15 residues. Trimming cost V 5 bases and J 0 bases, with 10 bases left between them. The CDR3 spells CASSPRGSNTGELFF. For the CDR3, the DNA is TGTGCCAGCAGTCCCCGGGGGTCGAACACCGGGGAGCTGTTTTTT.

In this sample, this clonotype turned up a few times. The chain joins TRBV18 to TRBJ1-2; 7 bases map to TRBD1. The CDR3 is 16 amino acids. V shed 4 bases and J 4 bases; nucleotides not matched to a gene: 12. Germline CDR1 KGHSH, CDR2 LQKENI. CDR3 sequence: CASSQDRTKPPYGYTF. In DNA form, the CDR3 reads TGTGCCAGCTCACAGGACAGGACCAAACCCCCCTATGGCTACACCTTC.

The genes are TRBV18 and TRBJ1-2, with D maybe TRBD1 (5 bases). Between the trimmed V and J ends, which lost 2 bases and 0 bases, there was a span of 10 bases. Germline V CDR1 and CDR2: KGHSH, LQKENI. The CDR3 consists of 15 residues. The CDR3 DNA sequence: TGTGCCAGCTCACCAGATCAGGGTGCTAACTATGGCTACACCTTC. It translates to CASSPDQGANYGYTF. Full variable domain (remainder filled in from reference TRBV18 and TRBJ1-2): NAGVMQNPRHLVRRRGQEARLRCSPMKGHSHVYWYRQLPEEGLKFMVYLQKENIIDESGMPKERFSAEFPKEGPSILRIQQVVRGDSAAYFCASSPDQGANYGYTFGSGTRLTVV.

This clonotype was observed a few times. This chain joins TRBV6-5 and TRBJ2-7, with D tentatively TRBD1 (6 bases). This CDR3 is 15 amino acids long. The ends were cut back, 5 bases at V and 3 bases at J, with 17 bases in the middle. The germline V gene encodes CDR1 MNHEY and CDR2 SVGAGI. In DNA, the CDR3 is TGTGCCAGCAGTCCTCTCAGGGGTTTAAGCTACGAGCAGTACTTC. As protein: CASSPLRGLSYEQYF.

The V call is TRBV7-2, the J call TRBJ1-4; tentative D call: TRBD1 (5 bases). This CDR3 comprises 15 residues. Trimming removed 0 bases from V and 0 bases from J, with 5 bases in between. Germline V gives CDR1 SGHTA, CDR2 FQGNSA. The CDR3 DNA follows: TGTGCCAGCAGCTTAGCACAGGCAACTAATGAAAAACTGTTTTTT. Its translation is CASSLAQATNEKLFF.